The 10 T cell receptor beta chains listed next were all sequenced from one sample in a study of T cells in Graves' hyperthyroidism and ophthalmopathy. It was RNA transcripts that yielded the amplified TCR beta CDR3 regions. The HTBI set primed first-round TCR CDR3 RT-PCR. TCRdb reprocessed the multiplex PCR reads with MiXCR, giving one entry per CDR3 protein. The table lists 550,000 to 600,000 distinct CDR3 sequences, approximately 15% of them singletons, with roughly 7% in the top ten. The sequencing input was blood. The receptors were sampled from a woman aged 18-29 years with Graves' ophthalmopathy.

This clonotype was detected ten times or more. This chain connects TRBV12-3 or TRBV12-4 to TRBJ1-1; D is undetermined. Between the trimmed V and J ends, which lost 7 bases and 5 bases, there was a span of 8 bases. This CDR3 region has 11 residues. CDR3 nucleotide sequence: TGTGCCAGCAACCGGGAGACTGAAGCTTTCTTT. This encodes CASNRETEAFF.

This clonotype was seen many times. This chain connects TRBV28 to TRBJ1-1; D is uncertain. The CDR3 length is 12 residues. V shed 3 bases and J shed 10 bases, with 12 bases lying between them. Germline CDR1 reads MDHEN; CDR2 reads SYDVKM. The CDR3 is CASSFGRVRAFF. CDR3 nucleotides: TGTGCCAGCAGTTTCGGGCGTGTTAGAGCTTTCTTT.

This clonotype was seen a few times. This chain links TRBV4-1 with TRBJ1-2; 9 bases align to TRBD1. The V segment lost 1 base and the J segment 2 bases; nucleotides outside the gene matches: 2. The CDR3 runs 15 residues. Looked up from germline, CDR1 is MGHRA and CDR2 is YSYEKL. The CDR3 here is CASSQVGTGNYGYTF. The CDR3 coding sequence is TGCGCCAGCAGCCAAGTAGGGACAGGGAACTATGGCTACACCTTC.

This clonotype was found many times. CDR3 sequence reads: CSARDLGSADYNEQFF. The CDR3 region has the DNA TGCAGTGCTAGAGATCTCGGTAGCGCCGACTACAATGAGCAGTTCTTC. This chain joins TRBV20-1 and TRBJ2-1, with D possibly TRBD2 on 5 matching bases. The length of the CDR3 is 16 residues. In germline, CDR1 is DFQATT, CDR2 SNEGSKA (reference sequence). Trimming left V 0 bases short and J 3 bases short, with 15 bases between.

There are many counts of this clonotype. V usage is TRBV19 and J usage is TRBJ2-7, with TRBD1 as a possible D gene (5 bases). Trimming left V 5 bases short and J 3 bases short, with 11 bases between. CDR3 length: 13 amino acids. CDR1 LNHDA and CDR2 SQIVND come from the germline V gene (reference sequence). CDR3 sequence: CASSFAQGYEQYF. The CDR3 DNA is TGTGCCAGTAGTTTCGCCCAGGGCTACGAGCAGTACTTC.

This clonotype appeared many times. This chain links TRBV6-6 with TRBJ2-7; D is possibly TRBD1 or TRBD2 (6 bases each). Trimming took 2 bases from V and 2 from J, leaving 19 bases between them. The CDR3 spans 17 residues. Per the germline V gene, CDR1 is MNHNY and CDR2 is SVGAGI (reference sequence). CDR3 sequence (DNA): TGTGCCAGCAGTTACGAGTCAGGGGCAGCGGGCCCCTACGAGCAGTACTTC. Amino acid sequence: CASSYESGAAGPYEQYF.

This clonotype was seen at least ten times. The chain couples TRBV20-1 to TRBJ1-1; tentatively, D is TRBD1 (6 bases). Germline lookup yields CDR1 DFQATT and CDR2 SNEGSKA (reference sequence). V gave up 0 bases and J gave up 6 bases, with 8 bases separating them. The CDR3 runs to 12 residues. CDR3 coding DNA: TGCAGTGCTAGAGATTGGGGGCCTGAAGCTTTCTTT. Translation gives CSARDWGPEAFF.

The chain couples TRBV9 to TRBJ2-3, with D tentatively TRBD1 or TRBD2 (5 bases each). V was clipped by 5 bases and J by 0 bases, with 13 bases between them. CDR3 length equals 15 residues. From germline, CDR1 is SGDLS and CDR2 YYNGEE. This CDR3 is CASSAEGSSTDTQYF. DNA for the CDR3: TGTGCCAGCAGTGCCGAGGGGTCTAGCACAGATACGCAGTATTTT. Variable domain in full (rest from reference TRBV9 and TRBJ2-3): DSGVTQTPKHLITATGQRVTLRCSPRSGDLSVYWYQQSLDQGLQFLIQYYNGEERAKGNILERFSAQQFPDLHSELNLSSLELGDSALYFCASSAEGSSTDTQYFGPGTRLTVL.

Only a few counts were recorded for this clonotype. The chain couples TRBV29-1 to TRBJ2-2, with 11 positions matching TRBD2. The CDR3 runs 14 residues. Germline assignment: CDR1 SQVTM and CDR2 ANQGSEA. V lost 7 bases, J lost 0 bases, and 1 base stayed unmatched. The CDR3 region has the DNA TGCAGCGCTAGCGGGAGGACGAACACCGGGGAGCTGTTTTTT. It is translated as CSASGRTNTGELFF.

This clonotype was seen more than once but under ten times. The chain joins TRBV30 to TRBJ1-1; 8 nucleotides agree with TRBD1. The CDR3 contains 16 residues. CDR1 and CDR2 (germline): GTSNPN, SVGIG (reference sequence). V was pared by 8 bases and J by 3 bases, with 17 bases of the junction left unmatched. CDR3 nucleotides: TGTGCCGAGATCCCCTTGGACAGGGTGTATGACACTGAAGCTTTCTTT. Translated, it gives CAEIPLDRVYDTEAFF. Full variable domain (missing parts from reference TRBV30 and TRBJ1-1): SQTIHQWPATLVQPVGSPLSLECTVEGTSNPNLYWYRQAAGRGLQLLFYSVGIGQISSEVPQNLSASRPQDRQFILSSKKLLLSDSGFYLCAEIPLDRVYDTEAFFGQGTRLTVV.